The 5 T cell receptor beta chains below come from one sample, sequenced in a study of CD8+ T cells in alopecia areata. Treatment: oral pan-JAK inhibitor, 5-10 mg twice daily. Sequencing relied on a cDNA template that was reverse transcribed from extracted RNA. Here immunoSEQ multiplex PCR was the method, and the copy in TCRdb shows in-frame clones only, minus some. The data hold about 170,000 clones, with around 58% observed a single time. The sample consisted of CD4+ T cells sorted from blood, taken between weeks 55 and 65, from a patient treated with tofacitinib. The receptors shown here come from a human donor with alopecia areata.

This clone has a handful of counts. The chain recombines TRBV15 with TRBJ1-6; TRBD1 is a possible D gene (6 bases). V lost 0 bases to trimming and J lost 9 bases, with 6 bases between them. Germline assignment: CDR1 LNHNV and CDR2 YYDKDF (reference sequence). This CDR3 spans 13 amino acids. The CDR3 coding sequence is TGTGCCACCAGCAGAGACAGGGGTTCACCCCTCCACTTT. As protein: CATSRDRGSPLHF.

The chain combines TRBV4-1 with TRBJ2-5; 7 bases are a match to TRBD1. CDR1 and CDR2 (germline): MGHRA, YSYEKL. CDR3 length: 15 amino acids. The J segment lost 7 bases and the V segment lost 0 bases, leaving 8 bases of the junction unmatched. The CDR3 bases are TGCGCCAGCAGCCAAGAACGGACAGGTTTGGGGACCCAGTACTTC. Translated, it gives CASSQERTGLGTQYF.

This clone appeared a few times. The V call is TRBV29-1, the J call TRBJ2-3, with unresolved D. Germline CDR1 reads SQVTM; CDR2 reads ANQGSEA. CDR3 length: 13 residues. Between the trimmed V and J ends, which lost 4 bases and 0 bases, there was a span of 8 bases. The CDR3 coding sequence is TGCAGCGTTGCACGGAAAAGCACAGATACGCAGTATTTT. It yields the protein CSVARKSTDTQYF.

The rearrangement uses TRBV2 and TRBJ2-5; either TRBD1 or TRBD2 may fit D (6 bases each). CDR3 size: 15 residues. The V gene lost 6 bases and the J gene lost 6 bases, with 20 bases spanning the gap. Germline assignment: CDR1 SNHLY and CDR2 FYNNEI. This chain's CDR3 is CASRRITEGVQTQYF. As DNA, the CDR3 is TGTGCCAGCAGGAGGATCACGGAGGGGGTCCAGACCCAGTACTTC.

This clone was counted once. The rearrangement joins TRBV5-1 to TRBJ1-1, with 8 bases fitting TRBD1. The germline gives CDR1 SGHRS, CDR2 YFSETQ. The V gene end was trimmed by 5 bases and the J gene end by 5 bases; junction bases not matched to a gene: 5. The CDR3 consists of 13 residues. CDR3 DNA sequence: TGCGCCAGCAGTTTACAGGGGGGAACTGAAGCTTTCTTT. This codes for CASSLQGGTEAFF.